This is a list of T cell receptor beta chains from one sample in a study of shared clonotypes between healthy human individuals. Clones were read by immunoSEQ multiplex PCR, and TCRdb kept only the in-frame ones, dropping some. The sample contains over a million clones, about 96% of which appear only once. Material for sequencing was naive CD4+ T cells sorted from blood. Receptors originate from a man in his thirties or forties in good health. CDR3s include the opening cysteine and the closing phenylalanine or tryptophan. Size tells how often a clone was seen (once, few, many) or the class of an expanded clone, and some rows leave it out.

V	size	J	CDR3
TRBV7-8	NA	TRBJ1-3	CASTRFRGSSGNTIYF
TRBV4-1	NA	TRBJ2-3	CASSLGGGTDTQYF
TRBV5-1	NA	TRBJ2-2	CASTRDRAGELFF
TRBV27	NA	TRBJ2-1	CASSFKLLASYNEQFF
TRBV4-1	NA	TRBJ2-7	CASSQVTLRQSPSRMYEQYF
TRBV2	NA	TRBJ2-1	CASCGRRGAGGGAHNEQFF
TRBV28	NA	TRBJ2-7	CASSPHRDRDYEQYF
TRBV7-3	NA	TRBJ2-1	CASSLGSPRYNEQFF
TRBV10-3	NA	TRBJ2-7	CAISMGQGVTYEQYF
TRBV9	NA	TRBJ2-3	CASSVLAGGPDTQYF
TRBV25-1	NA	TRBJ1-1	CASRQGNTEAFF
TRBV6-4	NA	TRBJ2-3	CASSYLAGGRTDTQYF
TRBV6-5	NA	TRBJ2-5	CASSYQSGTQYF
TRBV4-1	NA	TRBJ1-5	CASSQGTGYSNQPQHF
TRBV7-2	NA	TRBJ1-2	CASRGAEGVHYGYTF
TRBV5-1	NA	TRBJ2-7	CASSPNAGQSYEQYF
TRBV19	NA	TRBJ2-1	CASSSPGLAYEQFF
TRBV9	NA	TRBJ2-3	CASSAGTSGRTTTDTQYF
TRBV19	NA	TRBJ1-1	CASSIDRSSMNTEAFF
TRBV11-2	once	TRBJ1-5	CASSLTWDQPQHF
TRBV10-3	once	TRBJ2-1	CAISGLNEQFF
TRBV28	NA	TRBJ1-5	CASSSGTGYQPQHF
TRBV19	NA	TRBJ1-2	CASSIGGTGYTF
TRBV29-1	NA	TRBJ2-3	CSVVVRGPSTDTQYF
TRBV4-3	NA	TRBJ2-2	CASSRHRGQTGELFF
TRBV25-1	NA	TRBJ1-1	CASSATGNTEAFF
TRBV11-2	NA	TRBJ1-2	CASSLSAAYGYTF
TRBV7-2	once	TRBJ2-5	CASSFLGQGASPYF
TRBV27	NA	TRBJ1-5	CATRTGDNQPQHF
TRBV6-5	NA	TRBJ1-1	CASSYSGKVNTEAFF
TRBV7-2	NA	TRBJ2-3	CASSLVSPGSARDTQYF
TRBV11-2	once	TRBJ1-1	CASSSLPENTEAFF
TRBV28	NA	TRBJ2-7	CASSFADRDSYEQYF
TRBV7-2	NA	TRBJ2-3	CASTSYDTQYF
TRBV18	NA	TRBJ2-1	CASSPAFLGYNEQFF
TRBV29-1	NA	TRBJ2-5	CSVEHGGVVGETQYF
TRBV25-1	few	TRBJ2-5	CASSNRPPQETQYF
TRBV2	NA	TRBJ1-4	CASTADRGGEKLFF
TRBV7-2	NA	TRBJ2-5	CASSSPGETQYF
TRBV4-3	NA	TRBJ2-3	CASSQTGEADTQYF
TRBV25-1	NA	TRBJ1-5	CASSEAADHLGQPQHF